This TCR beta chain was recorded in a study of technical replicates of blood from several donors. The table came from immunoSEQ multiplex PCR; TCRdb's copy has only in-frame clones and leaves some out. The table includes 75,000 or so clones, approximately 93% detected once. Germline lookup yields CDR1 SGHRS and CDR2 YFSETQ. V was clipped by 1 base and J by 2 bases, with 10 bases between them. The CDR3 loop spans 14 amino acids. This clonotype originated in a human donor in good health. The sequencing sample was made of T cells isolated from PBMCs. V is TRBV5-1 and J is TRBJ2-7; a possible D gene is TRBD1 (6 bases). The CDR3 DNA reads TGCGCCAGCAGCTTGTTTTGGGACACCTACGAGCAGTACTTC. Protein sequence: CASSLFWDTYEQYF.